These T cell receptor beta chains were read from a single sample in a study of shared clonotypes between healthy human individuals. Repertoires were generated with immunoSEQ multiplex PCR, while TCRdb's copy carries only in-frame clones and drops some. The top ten clones hold roughly 1.2% of a sample with some 1.5 million clones, approximately 97% of them seen once. The sample was naive CD4+ T cells sorted from blood. Receptor source: a man younger than 45 in good health. Each CDR3 is given with its conserved first and last residue. A D gene is named only where the DNA matches it firmly. Clone size is stated in some rows and not others, as once, few, many or a class when expanded.

J: TRBJ1-1; size: -; V: TRBV4-3; D: -; DNA: TGCGCCAGCAGCCAAGGTTTGGTGATGAACACTGAAGCTTTCTTT; CDR3: CASSQGLVMNTEAFF
J: TRBJ2-1; size: -; V: TRBV5-4; D: -; DNA: TGTGCCAGCAGACCGGGACTCTCCTACAATGAGCAGTTCTTC; CDR3: CASRPGLSYNEQFF
J: TRBJ2-7; size: -; V: TRBV5-4; D: TRBD2; DNA: TGTGCCAGCAGCTTGGGGGCGGGACTAGCGGGAGTTGAGTACTTC; CDR3: CASSLGAGLAGVEYF
J: TRBJ1-1; size: -; V: TRBV10-3; D: -; DNA: TGTGCCATCAGTGATGAGGGGGACACTGAAGCTTTCTTT; CDR3: CAISDEGDTEAFF
J: TRBJ1-1; size: -; V: TRBV5-1; D: -; DNA: TGCGCCAGCAGCCCAAGGACAGCCGCAATTGAAGCTTTCTTT; CDR3: CASSPRTAAIEAFF
J: TRBJ2-4; size: -; V: TRBV28; D: TRBD2; DNA: TGTGCCAGCAGCCCTGGGACTAGCGTAGGCAAAAACATTCAGTACTTC; CDR3: CASSPGTSVGKNIQYF
J: TRBJ2-1; size: -; V: TRBV5-4; D: TRBD2; DNA: TGTGCCAGCAGCCGATCGGCTAGCGGGAGTTCGTACAATGAGCAGTTCTTC; CDR3: CASSRSASGSSYNEQFF
J: TRBJ2-5; size: -; V: TRBV4-1; D: TRBD2; DNA: TGCGCCAGCAGCCAGACTGGACTAGCCTTGGAGACCCAGTACTTC; CDR3: CASSQTGLALETQYF
J: TRBJ2-1; size: -; V: TRBV27; D: -; DNA: TGTGCCAGCAGTTTTAAACTCGGCTCCTACAATGAGCAGTTCTTC; CDR3: CASSFKLGSYNEQFF
J: TRBJ2-7; size: -; V: TRBV11-3; D: TRBD1; DNA: TGTGCCAGCAGCTTAACAGACAGGGTGATCTCCGAGCAGTACTTC; CDR3: CASSLTDRVISEQYF
J: TRBJ2-3; size: -; V: TRBV4-3; D: -; DNA: TGCGCCAGCAGCCAGATGGCGGGACAGAGAAGCACAGATACGCAGTATTTT; CDR3: CASSQMAGQRSTDTQYF
J: TRBJ2-5; size: -; V: TRBV10-3; D: -; DNA: TGTGCCATCAGGACCTGGTCCCCCTTGAGACAAGAGACCCAGTACTTC; CDR3: CAIRTWSPLRQETQYF
J: TRBJ1-1; size: -; V: TRBV5-5; D: -; DNA: TGTGCCAGCAGCTTGGTTACGGACAACACTGAAGCTTTCTTT; CDR3: CASSLVTDNTEAFF
J: TRBJ2-7; size: -; V: TRBV7-3; D: -; DNA: TGTGCCAGCAGCCCTACCGGACTTCCCTACGAGCAGTACTTC; CDR3: CASSPTGLPYEQYF
J: TRBJ2-5; size: -; V: TRBV4-1; D: -; DNA: TGCGCCACCGCGCGACAGGCGACCCAAGAGACCCAGTACTTC; CDR3: CATARQATQETQYF
J: TRBJ2-1; size: -; V: TRBV27; D: -; DNA: TGTGCCAGCAGATCCTTCGCGGGTTTCTACAATGAGCAGTTCTTC; CDR3: CASRSFAGFYNEQFF
J: TRBJ2-7; size: -; V: TRBV19; D: -; DNA: TGTGCCAGTAGTATCGCGCGGACCTACGAGCAGTACTTC; CDR3: CASSIARTYEQYF
J: TRBJ2-1; size: -; V: TRBV25-1; D: -; DNA: TGTGCCAGCAAGCGGGACACTTACAATGAGCAGTTCTTC; CDR3: CASKRDTYNEQFF
J: TRBJ2-5; size: -; V: TRBV20-1; D: -; DNA: TGCAGTGCTAGAGATGTGGACGCCCAGTACTTC; CDR3: CSARDVDAQYF
J: TRBJ2-3; size: -; V: TRBV29-1; D: -; DNA: TGCAGCGTTTCGGACTACACAGATACGCAGTATTTT; CDR3: CSVSDYTDTQYF
J: TRBJ2-2; size: -; V: TRBV5-1; D: TRBD2; DNA: TGCGCCAGCAGCTTCTTTAGCGGGACCCTCACCGGGGAGCTGTTTTTT; CDR3: CASSFFSGTLTGELFF
J: TRBJ2-5; size: -; V: TRBV14; D: -; DNA: TGTGCCAGCAGCCAAGCTAATGGTCAGACCCAGTACTTC; CDR3: CASSQANGQTQYF
J: TRBJ1-2; size: -; V: TRBV2; D: TRBD1; DNA: TGTGCCAGCAGGGGGGACAGCGATGGCTACACCTTC; CDR3: CASRGDSDGYTF
J: TRBJ2-7; size: -; V: TRBV9; D: TRBD2; DNA: TGTGCCAGCAGCGTAGAATCGACTAGCGGCTACGAGCAGTACTTC; CDR3: CASSVESTSGYEQYF
J: TRBJ2-2; size: -; V: TRBV9; D: -; DNA: TGTGCCAGCAGCGTAGAGTACACCGGGGAGCTGTTTTTT; CDR3: CASSVEYTGELFF
J: TRBJ2-5; size: -; V: TRBV5-1; D: TRBD1; DNA: TGCGCCAGCAGCTCCCGGACAGGGGGCTCACAAGAGACCCAGTACTTC; CDR3: CASSSRTGGSQETQYF
J: TRBJ2-3; size: few; V: TRBV7-9; D: TRBD2; DNA: TGTGCCAGCAGCTTACTAGCGGGATACACAGATACGCAGTATTTT; CDR3: CASSLLAGYTDTQYF
J: TRBJ2-1; size: -; V: TRBV29-1; D: -; DNA: TGCAGCGTTGTGGCCTGGGTGGCGGAGACCAACAATGAGCAGTTCTTC; CDR3: CSVVAWVAETNNEQFF
J: TRBJ2-3; size: -; V: TRBV11-3; D: -; DNA: TGTGCCAGCAGCTTCCAAGAAACAGATACGCAGTATTTT; CDR3: CASSFQETDTQYF
J: TRBJ1-2; size: -; V: TRBV7-9; D: -; DNA: TGTGCCAGCAGCTTAAGGGCAGGGGTAGGCTATGGCTACACCTTC; CDR3: CASSLRAGVGYGYTF
J: TRBJ2-7; size: -; V: TRBV6-5; D: TRBD2; DNA: TGTGCCAGCCAGACTAGCGGGGCCTTGGAGCAGTACTTC; CDR3: CASQTSGALEQYF
J: TRBJ1-1; size: -; V: TRBV5-1; D: -; DNA: TGCGCCAGCAGCTCCGAATTCCGCACAGTTATGAACACTGAAGCTTTCTTT; CDR3: CASSSEFRTVMNTEAFF
J: TRBJ1-1; size: -; V: TRBV19; D: -; DNA: TGTGCCAGTAGTATATGGGGGGCATTCTCGACTGAAGCTTTCTTT; CDR3: CASSIWGAFSTEAFF
J: TRBJ1-1; size: -; V: TRBV28; D: -; DNA: TGTGCCAGCACTAGGGGGGCGCCACCGAACACTGAAGCTTTCTTT; CDR3: CASTRGAPPNTEAFF
J: TRBJ2-3; size: -; V: TRBV7-2; D: TRBD1; DNA: TGTGCCAGCAGCGTACAGACAGGGTCAGATACGCAGTATTTT; CDR3: CASSVQTGSDTQYF
J: TRBJ2-1; size: once; V: TRBV21-1; D: -; DNA: TGTGCCAGCAGCCTTAGGAGAGTCCACAATGAGCAGTTCTTC; CDR3: CASSLRRVHNEQFF
J: TRBJ2-7; size: -; V: TRBV18; D: TRBD1; DNA: TGTGCCAGCTCACAAGGACAGGGGGCGACTTATACCTACGAGCAGTACTTC; CDR3: CASSQGQGATYTYEQYF
J: TRBJ2-3; size: -; V: TRBV7-9; D: -; DNA: TGTGCCAGCAGCTTCGGGTCAAGCACAGATACGCAGTATTTT; CDR3: CASSFGSSTDTQYF
J: TRBJ2-7; size: -; V: TRBV18; D: TRBD2; DNA: TGTGCCAGCTCACCGGGACTAGCGGGAGGGAACTACGAGCAGTACTTC; CDR3: CASSPGLAGGNYEQYF
J: TRBJ1-4; size: -; V: TRBV18; D: -; DNA: TGTGCCAGCACCAGAGATAATGAAAAACTGTTTTTT; CDR3: CASTRDNEKLFF
J: TRBJ1-2; size: -; V: TRBV18; D: TRBD1; DNA: TGTGCCAGCTCACCGGAGGGGGCGAATGGCTACACCTTC; CDR3: CASSPEGANGYTF
J: TRBJ2-7; size: -; V: TRBV19; D: -; DNA: TGTGCCAGTAGTATAGATCCTTCCTACGAGCAGTACTTC; CDR3: CASSIDPSYEQYF
J: TRBJ2-2; size: -; V: TRBV10-2; D: -; DNA: TGCGCCAGCAGTGACCCGGGGAGCGGCGGGACCGGGGAGCTGTTTTTT; CDR3: CASSDPGSGGTGELFF
J: TRBJ2-1; size: once; V: TRBV25-1; D: -; DNA: TGTGCCAGCAGTGATGTGGGAGGGGGGGTCGATGAGCAGTTCTTC; CDR3: CASSDVGGGVDEQFF
J: TRBJ2-5; size: -; V: TRBV29-1; D: TRBD1; DNA: TGCAGCGTGGGGACAGCTCAAGATACCCAGTACTTC; CDR3: CSVGTAQDTQYF
J: TRBJ2-3; size: -; V: TRBV29-1; D: TRBD2; DNA: TGCAGCGGGGGACTAGCGGGAATGACTTCAGATACGCAGTATTTT; CDR3: CSGGLAGMTSDTQYF
J: TRBJ2-7; size: -; V: TRBV28; D: TRBD1; DNA: TGTGCCAGCGGGGGACAGGGGAGGTTTCCCTACGAGCAGTACTTC; CDR3: CASGGQGRFPYEQYF
J: TRBJ2-7; size: -; V: TRBV30; D: -; DNA: TGTGCCTGGAGTCTGGGGATTTACGAGCAGTACTTC; CDR3: CAWSLGIYEQYF
J: TRBJ2-1; size: -; V: TRBV5-1; D: TRBD1; DNA: TGCGCCAGCAGCCCGGGACAGGGGTGGAATGAGCAGTTCTTC; CDR3: CASSPGQGWNEQFF
J: TRBJ2-7; size: -; V: TRBV6-5; D: TRBD2; DNA: TGTGCCAGCAGTTACTCGGGACTAGCGGGCGAGCAGTACTTC; CDR3: CASSYSGLAGEQYF
J: TRBJ2-7; size: once; V: TRBV7-9; D: TRBD2; DNA: TGTGCCAGCAGCTTAGGACTAGCGGGCTACGAACAGTACTTC; CDR3: CASSLGLAGYEQYF
J: TRBJ1-2; size: -; V: TRBV4-2; D: -; DNA: TGTGCCAGCAGCCAAGAACGTGCCGGGGTCGGCTACACCTTC; CDR3: CASSQERAGVGYTF
J: TRBJ2-3; size: -; V: TRBV19; D: TRBD1; DNA: TGTGCCAGTAGTCAAGTCCCGACAGGGTTGGGGGGCACAGATACGCAGTATTTT; CDR3: CASSQVPTGLGGTDTQYF
J: TRBJ1-4; size: -; V: TRBV27; D: -; DNA: TGTGCCAGCAGTTTAGCGCGAGGAGTTGGTGAAAAACTGTTTTTT; CDR3: CASSLARGVGEKLFF